This is a list of T cell receptor beta chains from one sample in a study of T cell responses to AZD1222 COVID-19 vaccine. Produced via immunoSEQ multiplex PCR; TCRdb's table is partial and in-frame only. The data contain some 120,000 clones, about 92% of them singletons. The sample in question was peripheral blood, obtained 28 days after the second AZD1222 dose. Every receptor here comes from an adult who received the AZD1222 COVID-19 vaccine. CDR3s include the opening cysteine and the closing phenylalanine or tryptophan. The D gene is left open where the match is weak. Clone size is given for some rows only: seen once, a few or many times, or a class if the clone is expanded.

D: NA
size: NA
V: TRBV19
J: TRBJ1-4
DNA: TGTGCCAGTAGTGAGACAGCAACTAATGAAAAACTGTTTTTT
CDR3: CASSETATNEKLFF

D: NA
size: NA
V: TRBV12-3/TRBV12-4
J: TRBJ2-7
DNA: TGTGCCAGCAGTCGGGAAGGGGGCTACGAGCAGTACTTC
CDR3: CASSREGGYEQYF

D: NA
size: NA
V: TRBV28
J: TRBJ2-1
DNA: TGTGCCAGCAAGGATTTACAGTCGGCCAATGAGCAGTTCTTC
CDR3: CASKDLQSANEQFF

D: TRBD1
size: NA
V: TRBV19
J: TRBJ2-5
DNA: TGTGCCAGTAGTCCATGGACAGGGGAAGAGACCCAGTACTTC
CDR3: CASSPWTGEETQYF

D: NA
size: NA
V: TRBV2
J: TRBJ1-5
DNA: TGTGCCAGCAGTGAAAAGGGTGCGGCCCCCCATTTT
CDR3: CASSEKGAAPHF

D: NA
size: NA
V: TRBV6-6
J: TRBJ1-6
DNA: TGTGCCAGCAGTTACTCGACTCGAAATTCACCCCTCCACTTT
CDR3: CASSYSTRNSPLHF

D: NA
size: NA
V: TRBV6-2/TRBV6-3
J: TRBJ1-4
DNA: TGTGCCAGCAGTTCCGGGGGAACAACTAATGAAAAACTGTTTTTT
CDR3: CASSSGGTTNEKLFF

D: TRBD2
size: NA
V: TRBV19
J: TRBJ2-7
DNA: TGTGCCAGTAGTATGGGACTAGCGGATATTTACGAGCAGTACTTC
CDR3: CASSMGLADIYEQYF

D: TRBD2
size: NA
V: TRBV9
J: TRBJ2-5
DNA: TGTGCCAGCAGCTCTCGACTAGCAGACCAAGAGACCCAGTACTTC
CDR3: CASSSRLADQETQYF

D: NA
size: NA
V: TRBV7-8
J: TRBJ1-1
DNA: TGTGCCAGCAGCTCCGATCGGGACACTGAAGCTTTCTTT
CDR3: CASSSDRDTEAFF

D: NA
size: NA
V: TRBV20-1
J: TRBJ2-1
DNA: TGCAGTGCTCGACTTAACAATGAGCAGTTCTTC
CDR3: CSARLNNEQFF

D: TRBD2
size: NA
V: TRBV6-2/TRBV6-3
J: TRBJ2-7
DNA: TGTGCCAGCAGTTACTCCGCGGGAGGACCATCCTACGAGCAGTACTTC
CDR3: CASSYSAGGPSYEQYF

D: TRBD2
size: NA
V: TRBV11-1
J: TRBJ2-3
DNA: TGTGCCAGCAGCTCTAGCGGGGGAAGCACAGATACGCAGTATTTT
CDR3: CASSSSGGSTDTQYF

D: TRBD1
size: NA
V: TRBV6-5
J: TRBJ2-7
DNA: TGTGCCAGCAGTTACCTCCGGGACAGGCTGTACGAGCAGTACTTC
CDR3: CASSYLRDRLYEQYF

D: TRBD1
size: NA
V: TRBV6-6
J: TRBJ2-1
DNA: TGTGCCAGCAGTTACTCCGGGACAGGCTCCTACAATGAGCAGTTCTTC
CDR3: CASSYSGTGSYNEQFF

D: NA
size: NA
V: TRBV1
J: TRBJ1-5
DNA: TGCACCAGCAGCCAAGCACTGCAATTCAATCAGCCCCAGCATTTT
CDR3: CTSSQALQFNQPQHF

D: TRBD2
size: NA
V: TRBV19
J: TRBJ2-5
DNA: TGTGCCAGTAGAAACCTAGCGGGATACAACCAAGAGACCCAGTACTTC
CDR3: CASRNLAGYNQETQYF

D: NA
size: NA
V: TRBV5-6
J: TRBJ1-3
DNA: TGTGCCAGCAGTTGGCCCCAGGGCGTCGCTGGAAACACCATATATTTT
CDR3: CASSWPQGVAGNTIYF

D: TRBD1
size: NA
V: TRBV28
J: TRBJ1-3
DNA: TGTGCCAGCGGGACAGGGGGAATTTTCCTCTCTGGAAACACCATATATTTT
CDR3: CASGTGGIFLSGNTIYF

D: NA
size: NA
V: TRBV7-2
J: TRBJ1-1
DNA: TGTGCCAGCACCACTTCGGGGAACACTGAAGCTTTCTTT
CDR3: CASTTSGNTEAFF

D: TRBD2
size: NA
V: TRBV4-2
J: TRBJ2-7
DNA: TGTGCCAGCAGCCAAGATAGTTCGGCGGGAGGCTACGAGCAGTACTTC
CDR3: CASSQDSSAGGYEQYF

D: NA
size: NA
V: TRBV28
J: TRBJ1-2
DNA: TGTGCCAGCAGTCCGCCCCTGGACAGTTCGAGCTATGGCTACACCTTC
CDR3: CASSPPLDSSSYGYTF

D: NA
size: NA
V: TRBV2
J: TRBJ1-1
DNA: TGTGCCAGCAGTGGCCCCGGGGGGGCCTCCAGGAACACTGAAGCTTTCTTT
CDR3: CASSGPGGASRNTEAFF

D: NA
size: NA
V: TRBV7-2
J: TRBJ2-2
DNA: TGTGCCAGCAGCTTAGAGTCAGTCGGGGAGCTGTTTTTT
CDR3: CASSLESVGELFF

D: TRBD2
size: NA
V: TRBV6-2/TRBV6-3
J: TRBJ2-7
DNA: TGTGCCAGCAGTTTGGGACTAGCGGGAGTCTACGAGCAGTACTTC
CDR3: CASSLGLAGVYEQYF

D: TRBD1
size: NA
V: TRBV12-3/TRBV12-4
J: TRBJ2-7
DNA: TGTGCCAGCAGGAAACAGGGGACCTACGAGCAGTACTTC
CDR3: CASRKQGTYEQYF

D: NA
size: NA
V: TRBV29-1
J: TRBJ2-1
DNA: TGCAGCCTCGGTGGGCCGGATGAGCAGTTCTTC
CDR3: CSLGGPDEQFF

D: NA
size: NA
V: TRBV2
J: TRBJ2-7
DNA: TGTGCCAGCATCCCAAAGAGACGGGCCTACGAGCAGTACTTC
CDR3: CASIPKRRAYEQYF

D: TRBD1
size: NA
V: TRBV6-5
J: TRBJ1-1
DNA: TGTGCCAGCTCCACTCAGGACAGGGCTGGGGAAGCTTTCTTT
CDR3: CASSTQDRAGEAFF

D: NA
size: NA
V: TRBV27
J: TRBJ1-2
DNA: TGTGCCAGCAGTTCGGTCGGTGGGACATACTACTATGGCTACACCTTC
CDR3: CASSSVGGTYYYGYTF

D: NA
size: NA
V: TRBV6-5
J: TRBJ1-1
DNA: TGTGCCAGCAGTTACAGGGGATGGGGGGACACTGAAGCTTTCTTT
CDR3: CASSYRGWGDTEAFF

D: NA
size: NA
V: TRBV19
J: TRBJ1-1
DNA: TGTGCCAGTAGTATTTATTCAGGCAACACTGAAGCTTTCTTT
CDR3: CASSIYSGNTEAFF

D: NA
size: NA
V: TRBV7-8
J: TRBJ2-1
DNA: TGTGCCAGCAGCTTAGCGGTGTCGCGACTAGTGAATGAGCAGTTCTTC
CDR3: CASSLAVSRLVNEQFF

D: TRBD1
size: NA
V: TRBV7-9
J: TRBJ2-4
DNA: TGTGCCAGCACCGGCGAGGGGGCAAACATTCAGTACTTC
CDR3: CASTGEGANIQYF

D: NA
size: NA
V: TRBV5-4
J: TRBJ2-7
DNA: TGTGCCAGCAGCCCCCCGGGACAATCCTACGAGCAGTACTTC
CDR3: CASSPPGQSYEQYF

D: NA
size: NA
V: TRBV5-5
J: TRBJ2-1
DNA: TGTGCCAGCAGCTTCCGGAGTGAGCAGTTCTTC
CDR3: CASSFRSEQFF

D: NA
size: NA
V: TRBV5-1
J: TRBJ2-5
DNA: TGCGCCAGCAGCCCTACCGGGGACACCAGGGAGACCCAGTACTTC
CDR3: CASSPTGDTRETQYF

D: NA
size: NA
V: TRBV15
J: TRBJ1-2
DNA: TGTGCCACCAGCAGAGATCGGAACAGATACTATGGCTACACCTTC
CDR3: CATSRDRNRYYGYTF

D: NA
size: NA
V: TRBV19
J: TRBJ2-7
DNA: TGTGCCAGTAGTTCGCTCGGGGACACGTACGAGCAGTACTTC
CDR3: CASSSLGDTYEQYF

D: NA
size: NA
V: TRBV4-2
J: TRBJ2-5
DNA: TGTGCCAGCAGCCGGCCCGGGGAGACCCAGTACTTC
CDR3: CASSRPGETQYF

D: NA
size: NA
V: TRBV5-1
J: TRBJ1-2
DNA: TGCGCCAGCAGCTTGGACAGTCGAGCTAACTATGGCTACACCTTC
CDR3: CASSLDSRANYGYTF

D: NA
size: NA
V: TRBV5-1
J: TRBJ2-5
DNA: TGCGCCAGCAGCTTATCCGCGGGGCCCCAAGAGACCCAGTACTTC
CDR3: CASSLSAGPQETQYF

D: NA
size: NA
V: TRBV15
J: TRBJ1-3
DNA: TGTGCCACCAGCAGGAAAGGGACATTAACTGGAAACACCATATATTTT
CDR3: CATSRKGTLTGNTIYF

D: TRBD2
size: NA
V: TRBV13
J: TRBJ2-3
DNA: TGTGCCAGCAGCGGAGTCGCTAGCGGGTCTAGCACAGATACGCAGTATTTT
CDR3: CASSGVASGSSTDTQYF

D: NA
size: NA
V: TRBV5-6
J: TRBJ1-2
DNA: TGTGCCAGCACCCCTAGGACGGGGAACTATGGCTACACCTTC
CDR3: CASTPRTGNYGYTF

D: NA
size: NA
V: TRBV5-1
J: TRBJ1-1
DNA: TGCGCCAGCAGCAAGACAGGTGACAACACTGAAGCTTTCTTT
CDR3: CASSKTGDNTEAFF

D: NA
size: NA
V: TRBV27
J: TRBJ1-5
DNA: TGTGCCAGCAGTTTATCTCACGGAACTAATCAGCCCCAGCATTTT
CDR3: CASSLSHGTNQPQHF

D: NA
size: NA
V: TRBV29-1
J: TRBJ2-7
DNA: TGCAGCGTTGTGTGGGCAGCGATCTCCTACGAGCAGTACTTC
CDR3: CSVVWAAISYEQYF

D: TRBD2
size: NA
V: TRBV6-5
J: TRBJ2-1
DNA: TGTGCCAGCAGTACGGGACTAGCGGCTTTGAATGAGCAGTTCTTC
CDR3: CASSTGLAALNEQFF

D: TRBD2
size: NA
V: TRBV6-6
J: TRBJ2-1
DNA: TGTGCCAGCAGTCCAGCGGGAGTTCTTCGCTCCTACAATGAGCAGTTCTTC
CDR3: CASSPAGVLRSYNEQFF

D: NA
size: few
V: TRBV3-1/TRBV3-2
J: TRBJ2-1
DNA: TGTGCCAGCAGCCACGGGGGATCGGGCTACAATGAGCAGTTCTTC
CDR3: CASSHGGSGYNEQFF

D: NA
size: NA
V: TRBV29-1
J: TRBJ2-7
DNA: TGCAGCGTTGAGAGCCCAGGTGGCGAGCAGTACTTC
CDR3: CSVESPGGEQYF

D: TRBD1
size: once
V: TRBV2
J: TRBJ1-4
DNA: TGTGCCAGCAGTGAAAATCCGACAGGGTGGGTGTTTTTT
CDR3: CASSENPTGWVFF

D: NA
size: NA
V: TRBV4-1
J: TRBJ1-4
DNA: TGCGCCAGCAGCCTAAGACAGGTTCTGGATGAAAAACTGTTTTTT
CDR3: CASSLRQVLDEKLFF

D: NA
size: NA
V: TRBV5-4
J: TRBJ2-3
DNA: TGTGCCAGCAGCTTGGTGGGTCGGAGGTGGGGCGCAGATACGCAGTATTTT
CDR3: CASSLVGRRWGADTQYF

D: TRBD1
size: few
V: TRBV7-8
J: TRBJ2-7
DNA: TGTGCCAGCAGCTTAGTTTACAGGGGAATCACTGGCGAGCAGTACTTC
CDR3: CASSLVYRGITGEQYF

D: NA
size: NA
V: TRBV18
J: TRBJ2-7
DNA: TGTGCCAGCTCACCTAGCAGGGGACTTTACGAGCAGTACTTC
CDR3: CASSPSRGLYEQYF

D: NA
size: NA
V: TRBV18
J: TRBJ1-6
DNA: TGTGCCAGCTCACCTCCTCCGATTTCACCCCTCCACTTT
CDR3: CASSPPPISPLHF

D: NA
size: medium-sized
V: TRBV6-5
J: TRBJ2-7
DNA: TGTGCCAGCTTGGGAGGATTCCCCTACGAGCAGTACTTC
CDR3: CASLGGFPYEQYF

D: TRBD1
size: NA
V: TRBV2
J: TRBJ2-2
DNA: TGTGCCAGCAGTACCCCGGACAGGGGTGATACCGGGGAGCTGTTTTTT
CDR3: CASSTPDRGDTGELFF